This T cell receptor beta chain was recorded in a study of CD8 T cells in ankylosing spondylitis. Study observations and caveats: About eight highly homologous variants made up a TCR beta motif that seemed to typify ankylosing spondylitis blood. Reactive arthritis synovial fluid and blood previously showed some of these motif variants. The authors found the disease-linked clones to be CD8+ and relatively rare in peripheral blood.

TCR beta libraries were made by quantitative 5'-RACE with molecular barcodes. TCRdb recomputed calls from the 5' RACE reads with MiXCR, one row per CDR3 protein. The profile covers about 510,000 distinct CDR3 sequences, with over 4% appearing a single time and under 4.5% taken by the ten largest. Remarks on this clonotype: Its antigen is still unknown. One end of the junction is discordant with germline, which a read error may explain.

Germline-derived CDR1 and CDR2 are DFQATT and SNEGSKA (reference sequence). The CDR3 runs 16 residues. The chain recombines TRBV20-1 with TRBJ2-1; TRBD2 aligns across 11 bases. This clonotype was sampled from a male donor with ankylosing spondylitis. The sample comprised blood, either unsorted or a sorted T cell fraction (not recorded which). The CDR3 sequence is CCARGLAGGSYNEQFF. CDR3 sequence (DNA): TGCTGTGCTAGGGGCCTAGCGGGGGGCTCCTACAATGAGCAGTTCTTC.